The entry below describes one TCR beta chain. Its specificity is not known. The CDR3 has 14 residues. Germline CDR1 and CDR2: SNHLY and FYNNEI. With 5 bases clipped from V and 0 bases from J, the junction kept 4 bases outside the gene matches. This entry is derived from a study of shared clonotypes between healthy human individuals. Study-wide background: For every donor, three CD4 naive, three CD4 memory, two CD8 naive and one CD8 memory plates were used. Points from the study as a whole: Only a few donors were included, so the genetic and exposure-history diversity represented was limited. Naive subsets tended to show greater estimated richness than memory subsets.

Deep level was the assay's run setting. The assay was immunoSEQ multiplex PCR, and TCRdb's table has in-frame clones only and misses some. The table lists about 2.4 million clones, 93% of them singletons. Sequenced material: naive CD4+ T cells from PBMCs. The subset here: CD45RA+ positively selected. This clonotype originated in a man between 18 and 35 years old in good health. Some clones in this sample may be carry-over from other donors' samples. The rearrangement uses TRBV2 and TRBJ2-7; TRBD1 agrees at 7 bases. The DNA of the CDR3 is TGTGCCAGCAGTCGACAGGGAAACTCCTACGAGCAGTACTTC. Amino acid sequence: CASSRQGNSYEQYF.